The 18 T cell receptor beta chains in this list originate from one sample, sequenced in a study of blood T cell repertoires in COVID-19 (TCRdb year 2020). The receptor library was made with the immunoSEQ multiplex PCR assay. What TCRdb holds here is the immuneACCESS table cut down to in-frame rearrangements. Part of the clones is not present; checked against another copy, under half of the missing clones reflect an unresolved V gene, and the others are unexplained. The sample profile shows under 350,000 clones; roughly 89% of them were found once. The ten largest clonotypes hold 1.8% of the sample. Material for sequencing was peripheral blood. These receptors came from a woman aged 30 to 39 with COVID-19, enrolled during active disease.

This chain connects TRBV20-1 to TRBJ1-1, with TRBD1 as a possible D gene (6 bases). Germline V lookup: CDR1 DFQATT, CDR2 SNEGSKA (reference sequence). V lost 3 bases to trimming and J lost 10 bases, with 12 bases between them. This CDR3 comprises 11 residues. In DNA, the CDR3 is TGCAGTGCTAGGGTTCAGGGGAGAGCTTTCTTT. It codes for CSARVQGRAFF.

This clone has a handful of counts. J is TRBJ1-5 and V is TRBV5-8; D is undetermined. This CDR3 comprises 12 residues. CDR1 SGHTS and CDR2 YDEGEE come from the germline V gene. V lost 4 bases to trimming and J lost 7 bases, with 9 bases between them. CDR3 sequence: CASSPMGQPQHF. CDR3 sequence (DNA): TGTGCCAGCAGCCCGATGGGCCAGCCCCAGCATTTT.

This chain links TRBV2 with TRBJ2-1; 11 bases map to TRBD2. Germline V gene sequence: CDR1 SNHLY, CDR2 FYNNEI. The CDR3 is 18 amino acids. Trimming removed 4 bases from V and 8 bases from J; junction bases left unmatched: 16. In DNA form, the CDR3 reads TGTGCCAGCAGTGTTAATAGCGGGGGGGTTGGAATTCTGGATGAGCAGTTCTTC. Protein product: CASSVNSGGVGILDEQFF.

This clone occurred once. The genes are TRBV10-3 and TRBJ1-6; D may be TRBD1 (5 bases). CDR3 length: 15 residues. Germline lookup yields CDR1 ENHRY and CDR2 SYGVKD. V gave up 4 bases and J gave up 5 bases, with 12 bases separating them. DNA of the CDR3: TGTGCCATCAGTGTCGGGACTCTTAATAATTCACCCCTCCACTTT. Translating gives CAISVGTLNNSPLHF.

J is TRBJ2-7 and V is TRBV28; TRBD2 might be the D (7 bases). CDR1 and CDR2 (germline): MDHEN, SYDVKM. The CDR3 runs to 16 residues. Trimming removed 8 bases at V and 6 bases at J, with 26 bases between. The CDR3 DNA reads as TGTGCCAGCTCCACCGTGGGGGGGCCCACCCCTTTCGAGCAGTACGTC. It codes for CASSTVGGPTPFEQYV.

The table lists this clone with a few counts. This chain links TRBV5-5 with TRBJ1-2; a possible D gene is TRBD1 (5 bases). CDR3 length: 14 amino acids. Trimming stripped 4 bases from V and 0 bases from J, with 10 bases between. Germline values: CDR1 SGHKS, CDR2 YYEKEE (reference sequence). As DNA, the CDR3 is TGTGCCAGCAGCGTCGACAGAGCTAACTATGGCTACACCTTC. Translation: CASSVDRANYGYTF.

This clone was found once. The chain uses TRBV3-1 (or the pseudogene TRBV3-2) and TRBJ1-6; D gene ambiguous. CDR1 and CDR2 (germline): LGHDT, YNNKEL (reference sequence). CDR3 length equals 17 residues. The germline V and J ends were trimmed by 3 bases and 0 bases, with 12 bases remaining between them. This CDR3 reads CASSQVPLPSYNSPLHF. The CDR3 DNA reads TGTGCCAGCAGCCAGGTTCCCCTACCCTCCTATAATTCACCCCTCCACTTT.

The rearrangement joins TRBV19 to TRBJ1-1, with a weak D call TRBD1 (6 bases). The CDR3 is 13 amino acids. Germline values: CDR1 LNHDA, CDR2 SQIVND (reference sequence). Trimming cost V 7 bases and J 3 bases, with 12 bases left between them. DNA for the CDR3: TGTGCCAGTAATTTGGGGGCACACACTGAAGCTTTCTTT. It translates to CASNLGAHTEAFF.

The chain joins TRBV7-3 to TRBJ2-2; 8 nucleotides agree with TRBD2. Germline V CDR1 and CDR2: SGHTA, FQGTGA. J gave up 1 base and V 5 bases, and 6 bases lay outside the gene matches. The CDR3 runs 16 residues. The CDR3: CASSHHAGGNTGELFF. CDR3 sequence (DNA): TGTGCCAGCAGCCACCACGCGGGGGGGAACACCGGGGAGCTGTTTTTT.

This chain joins TRBV2 and TRBJ1-1; D perhaps matches TRBD1 (5 bases). Deletions cut 9 bases from V and 2 bases from J, with 10 bases between. Germline loops: CDR1 SNHLY, CDR2 FYNNEI. The CDR3 length is 12 residues. CDR3 residues: CASCRENTEAFF. The CDR3 DNA sequence: TGTGCCAGTTGCAGGGAAAACACTGAAGCTTTCTTT.

This clone was counted between two and nine times. The CDR3 sequence is CASRYSGGEQFF. The CDR3 bases are TGTGCCAGCAGGTACTCAGGGGGTGAGCAGTTCTTC. V gene TRBV5-4 combines with J gene TRBJ2-1; 7 bases fit TRBD1. The CDR3 contains 12 residues. The V gene end was trimmed by 5 bases and the J gene end by 9 bases; junction bases not matched to a gene: 5. Germline V CDR1 and CDR2: SGHNT, YYREEE (reference sequence). The whole variable domain, remainder taken from reference TRBV5-4 and TRBJ2-1, is ETGVTQSPTHLIKTRGQQVTLRCSSQSGHNTVSWYQQALGQGPQFIFQYYREEENGRGNFPPRFSGLQFPNYSSELNVNALELDDSALYLCASRYSGGEQFFGPGTRLTVL.

The chain carries TRBV3-1 (or the pseudogene TRBV3-2) and TRBJ1-4; D perhaps matches TRBD1 (5 bases). From germline, CDR1 is LGHDT and CDR2 YNNKEL (reference sequence). Deletions cut 2 bases from V and 10 bases from J, with 17 bases between. This CDR3 region has 15 residues. CDR3 sequence: CASSQFAWGGIKLFF. For the CDR3, the DNA is TGTGCCAGCAGCCAATTTGCCTGGGGGGGGATAAAACTGTTTTTT.

The genes are TRBV5-8 and TRBJ1-2; no reliable D call. The CDR3 is 12 residues long. The germline CDR1 and CDR2 sequences are SGHTS and YDEGEE. V was cut by 2 bases and J by 6 bases, with 8 bases left in between. CDR3 in amino acids: CASSFGVDGYTF. CDR3 DNA sequence: TGTGCCAGCAGCTTCGGGGTAGATGGCTACACCTTC.

The rearrangement joins TRBV7-2 to TRBJ1-2, with D hard to call. From germline, CDR1 is SGHTA and CDR2 FQGNSA. V was shortened by 5 bases and J by 1 base, with 5 bases between the two germline ends. The CDR3 length is 12 residues. The CDR3 coding sequence is TGTGCCAGCAGCCCCATTAACTATGGCTACACCTTC. It translates to CASSPINYGYTF.

This clone has a single count. The chain recombines TRBV11-3 with TRBJ1-1; TRBD1 aligns across 8 bases. Looked up from germline, CDR1 is SGHNT and CDR2 is YENEEA. The V gene end was trimmed by 1 base and the J gene end by 1 base; junction bases not matched to a gene: 2. The CDR3 sequence is 15 residues long. This CDR3 reads CASSLGTGTNTEAFF. The CDR3 DNA sequence: TGTGCCAGCAGCTTAGGGACAGGGACGAACACTGAAGCTTTCTTT.

V and J are TRBV7-9 and TRBJ2-3, with D possibly TRBD2 on 6 matching bases. Germline loops: CDR1 SEHNR, CDR2 FQNEAQ (reference sequence). Trimming removed 0 bases at V and 3 bases at J, with 13 bases between. The CDR3 loop spans 16 amino acids. CDR3 bases: TGTGCCAGCAGCTTAGCGGCGGGGACGGGTACAGATACGCAGTATTTT. Residues: CASSLAAGTGTDTQYF.

The rearrangement links TRBV14 to TRBJ2-5, with 8 bases aligning to TRBD2. The CDR3 spans 16 residues. The V gene end was trimmed by 2 bases and the J gene end by 5 bases; junction bases not matched to a gene: 10. The V gene's germline CDR1 is SGHDN and CDR2 FVKESK. Here the CDR3 DNA reads TGTGCCAGCAGCCAATGGGTGCGGGGGGCCCGGGAGACCCAGTACTTC. This codes for CASSQWVRGARETQYF. The whole variable domain, filled in from reference TRBV14 and TRBJ2-5, reads EAGVTQFPSHSVIEKGQTVTLRCDPISGHDNLYWYRRVMGKEIKFLLHFVKESKQDESGMPNNRFLAERTGGTYSTLKVQPAELEDSGVYFCASSQWVRGARETQYFGPGTRLLVL.

The V and J genes are TRBV19 and TRBJ1-5, with unresolved D. The CDR3 is 18 amino acids. The germline V gene encodes CDR1 LNHDA and CDR2 SQIVND (reference sequence). Trimming shortened V by 1 base and J by 2 bases, and 18 bases separated the two germline ends. Here the CDR3 reads CASSIAGGRIRRNQPQHF. The CDR3 DNA reads as TGTGCCAGTAGTATAGCGGGAGGACGGATCCGTCGCAATCAGCCCCAGCATTTT.